Listed below are T cell receptor beta chains from one sample, sequenced in a study of Ad26.COV2.S vaccination and SARS-CoV-2 variants. Here immunoSEQ multiplex PCR was the method, and the copy in TCRdb shows in-frame clones only, minus some. Of about 350,000 clones in the sample, about 85% are singletons; the top ten hold 3% to 4%. The sample consisted of peripheral blood, taken in a trial of Ad26.COV2.S vaccine versus placebo. The receptors here all came from a person between 18 and 65 years old who received the Ad26.COV2.S COVID-19 vaccine or a placebo. Both conserved end residues are trimmed from each CDR3. Fields, in order: V gene, J gene, clone size, CDR3 length, CDR3 protein. Clone size is given for some rows only: seen once, a few or many times, or a class if the clone is expanded.

>TRBV7-9|TRBJ2-7|-|13
ASSLDGVRAYEQY
>TRBV5-5|TRBJ2-1|-|11
ASSSVTGLGQF
>TRBV27|TRBJ2-7|-|11
ASSLGTAYEQY
>TRBV19|TRBJ1-2|-|15
ASTMGIQGKPNYGYT
>TRBV27|TRBJ1-6|-|12
ASGQGAGNSPLH
>TRBV2|TRBJ2-7|-|11
ASSIVRLYEQY
>TRBV18|TRBJ1-1|-|12
ASSPRRVNTEAF
>TRBV19|TRBJ2-1|-|12
ASSINRDYNEQF
>TRBV15|TRBJ1-6|-|11
ATSRGEGLALH
>TRBV28|TRBJ2-7|-|14
ASSSQRLAFGYEQY
>TRBV6-5|TRBJ2-1|few|12
ASSPQGGPGSQF
>TRBV28|TRBJ2-1|-|11
ASSRRPYNEQF
>TRBV7-9|TRBJ1-4|-|12
ASSLSGVNEKLF
>TRBV4-1|TRBJ2-7|-|13
ASSQDGTGDYEQY
>TRBV29-1|TRBJ2-1|-|15
SVPPRKTGTTRNEQF
>TRBV7-2|TRBJ2-3|-|13
ASSSRREERDTQY
>TRBV7-2|TRBJ2-1|-|13
ASSLGGTGLYEQF
>TRBV12-3/TRBV12-4|TRBJ1-5|few|11
ASSAGGNQPQH
>TRBV9|TRBJ2-3|-|14
ASSVGLAEHTDTQY
>TRBV18|TRBJ2-5|-|12
ASSPLGARETQY
>TRBV15|TRBJ2-2|once|9
ATSRTGELF
>TRBV7-9|TRBJ2-1|-|13
ASSLGGGAYNEQF
>TRBV11-2|TRBJ1-4|-|13
ASSSPRGSNEKLF
>TRBV7-2|TRBJ2-2|once|14
ASSSPGTENTGELF
>TRBV18|TRBJ1-1|-|11
ASSLDLNTEAF
>TRBV27|TRBJ2-7|-|12
ASSLTGDMNEQY
>TRBV21-1|TRBJ2-2|-|15
ASRREGGRRNTGELF
>TRBV7-9|TRBJ2-1|-|11
ASSPARNNEQF
>TRBV7-2|TRBJ1-6|-|14
ASSRWWDRFNSPLH
>TRBV14|TRBJ2-2|few|16
ASSHTTFTDLRSGELF
>TRBV5-4|TRBJ1-1|once|12
ASSPSQMNTEAF
>TRBV9|TRBJ1-4|-|12
ASSAGGLGEKLF
>TRBV27|TRBJ2-7|-|12
ASKEGQSSYEQY
>TRBV10-2|TRBJ2-5|-|11
ASSEIRGETQY
>TRBV5-8|TRBJ2-5|-|13
ASSLWGENQETQY
>TRBV6-5|TRBJ2-5|-|12
ASRAMAGAETQY
>TRBV4-3|TRBJ1-1|-|13
ASSQVAGLNTEAF
>TRBV7-6|TRBJ2-7|-|11
ASSPGLASGQY
>TRBV6-1|TRBJ2-2|-|14
ASSARLAEFTGELF
>TRBV5-1|TRBJ2-7|-|12
ASSLAGPQGEQY
>TRBV7-2|TRBJ2-5|-|14
ASSRAGLRLVETQY
>TRBV6-5|TRBJ2-2|-|13
ASRDRGLNTGELF
>TRBV4-3|TRBJ2-1|-|14
ASSRMTSGGVYEQF
>TRBV10-2|TRBJ1-3|-|13
ASSFPDRAGNTIY
>TRBV14|TRBJ1-2|-|11
ASSQRQGYGYT
>TRBV10-3|TRBJ2-3|-|11
AINTGVTDTQY
>TRBV27|TRBJ2-7|-|12
ASSKRGRPYEQY